These 28 T cell receptor beta chains were all obtained from the same sample, sequenced in a study of regulatory T cells in long-lasting Graves disease (dated by TCRdb to 2020 to 2023). Libraries came from multiplex PCR. TCRdb shows the sequencer as Illumina HiSeq 4000. CDR3 regions were amplified by Arm-PCR with iRepertoire HTBI primers to construct TCR beta libraries. The public sequencing data were trimmed at Q25 with fastp and processed into clonotypes with MiXCR by TCRdb, which kept only in-frame beta chains. Entries that share a CDR3 protein sequence are merged under the most common genes and DNA. The sample table lists around 400,000 distinct CDR3 sequences, roughly a sixth of them with a count of one. Of the sample, about a fifth falls within the top ten clones. The sample's time point label is to be understood as: newly diagnosed GD, antithyroid drugs for less than 3 months. For both TCR sequencing and RNA sequencing, RNA was extracted from PBMCs using TRIzol.

Sequencing used peripheral blood mononuclear cells (PBMCs), obtained at new diagnosis, from a patient treated with antithyroid drugs. These receptors all come from a female donor with Graves disease.

V usage is TRBV29-1 and J usage is TRBJ2-5; D may be TRBD1 or TRBD2 (5 bases each). This CDR3 is built from 19 residues. V dropped 0 bases and J dropped 6 bases, with 29 bases sitting between them. Germline V gene data show CDR1 as SQVTM and CDR2 as ANQGSEA. The CDR3 region has the DNA TGCAGCGTTGAAGATTGGGGTATTTTAAGGGCAGGGAGTGGAAAGACCCAGTACTTC. As protein: CSVEDWGILRAGSGKTQYF.

This clonotype was recorded a few times. The V and J genes are TRBV27 and TRBJ1-1; tentatively, D is TRBD1 (6 bases). Trimming stripped 10 bases from V and 1 base from J, with 7 bases between. The CDR3 is made up of 11 amino acids. The germline gives CDR1 MNHEY, CDR2 SMNVEV (reference sequence). The CDR3 nucleotides read TGTGCCACGACAGGGAACACTGAAGCTTTCTTT. It specifies CATTGNTEAFF.

The sample holds many counts of this clonotype. The chain combines TRBV28 with TRBJ2-7, with 9 bases fitting TRBD1. The CDR3 sequence is 15 residues long. The germline V gene has CDR1 MDHEN and CDR2 SYDVKM. The V gene end was trimmed by 4 bases and the J gene end by 3 bases; junction bases not matched to a gene: 7. This CDR3 is CASSWTGAMYYEQYF. The CDR3, as DNA: TGTGCCAGCAGTTGGACAGGGGCCATGTACTACGAGCAGTACTTC.

This clonotype has at least ten counts. The V and J genes are TRBV28 and TRBJ1-5, with TRBD1 matching over 9 bases. The J segment lost 7 bases and the V segment lost 6 bases, leaving 10 bases of the junction unmatched. The length of the CDR3 is 15 residues. CDR1 and CDR2 from the germline V gene are MDHEN and SYDVKM. The CDR3 loop is CASSLTTGGQQPQHF. The CDR3 coding sequence is TGTGCCAGCAGCCTAACTACAGGGGGCCAGCAGCCCCAGCATTTT.

This clonotype has at least ten counts. V usage is TRBV12-3 or TRBV12-4 and J usage is TRBJ2-1, with 14 bases identical to TRBD2. With 6 bases clipped from V and 12 bases from J, the junction kept 4 bases outside the gene matches. The CDR3 totals 13 residues. The CDR3 protein is CASRGTSGSTQFF. The CDR3 bases are TGTGCCAGCAGAGGGACTAGCGGGAGTACGCAGTTCTTC.

The rearrangement joins TRBV25-1 to TRBJ2-5; a possible D gene is TRBD2 (5 bases). This CDR3 has 14 residues. Trimming pared 5 bases from V and 5 bases from J, leaving 15 bases between. Germline CDR1 and CDR2: MGHDK and SYGVNS. The CDR3 reads CASSPIFGEETQYF. CDR3 DNA sequence: TGTGCCAGCAGTCCTATCTTTGGGGAGGAGACCCAGTACTTC.

This clonotype has ten or more counts. The genes are TRBV7-9 and TRBJ2-3; 11 positions match TRBD2. V was pared by 5 bases and J by 3 bases, with 13 bases of the junction left unmatched. This CDR3 is 18 amino acids long. Looked up from germline, CDR1 is SEHNR and CDR2 is FQNEAQ (reference sequence). The CDR3 here is CASSPFGSGGAGTDTQYF. The CDR3 DNA reads as TGTGCCAGCAGCCCTTTTGGTAGCGGGGGGGCCGGTACAGATACGCAGTATTTT.

This clonotype was counted many times. This chain links TRBV14 with TRBJ1-1; D unclear. The germline V gene encodes CDR1 SGHDN and CDR2 FVKESK. The germline V and J ends were trimmed by 1 base and 5 bases, with 8 bases remaining between them. The CDR3 is made up of 13 amino acids. Written as DNA, the CDR3 is TGTGCCAGCAGCCAAGGCAGTTGGACTGAAGCTTTCTTT. Translation gives CASSQGSWTEAFF. The full variable domain, completed using reference TRBV14 and TRBJ1-1, is EAGVTQFPSHSVIEKGQTVTLRCDPISGHDNLYWYRRVMGKEIKFLLHFVKESKQDESGMPNNRFLAERTGGTYSTLKVQPAELEDSGVYFCASSQGSWTEAFFGQGTRLTVV.

In this sample, this clonotype turned up many times. The CDR3 reads CASSLGRGGPTDTQYF. CDR3 DNA: TGTGCCAGCAGCTTAGGACGGGGGGGCCCCACAGATACGCAGTATTTT. The gene calls are TRBV7-2 and TRBJ2-3, with TRBD2 matching 8 bases. The trim removed 1 base at V and 2 bases at J, leaving 5 bases unmatched. This CDR3 has 16 amino acids. The germline CDR1 and CDR2 sequences are SGHTA and FQGNSA. Drawing the rest from reference TRBV7-2 and TRBJ2-3, the complete variable domain is GAGVSQSPSNKVTEKGKDVELRCDPISGHTALYWYRQSLGQGLEFLIYFQGNSAPDKSGLPSDRFSAERTGGSVSTLTIQRTQQEDSAVYLCASSLGRGGPTDTQYFGPGTRLTVL.

The chain is built from TRBV12-3 or TRBV12-4 and TRBJ2-3, with 9 bases lining up with TRBD2. This CDR3 has 16 amino acids. Trimming took 11 bases from V and 1 from J; bases not matched to a gene: 13. CDR3 DNA sequence: TGTGCCGGCACCGGGGCGGGAGGGGACCGCACAGATACGCAGTATTTT. Encoded protein: CAGTGAGGDRTDTQYF.

This rearrangement joins TRBV7-8 to TRBJ2-1; 7 nucleotides align to TRBD2. Germline V lookup: CDR1 SGHVS, CDR2 FQNEAQ. This CDR3 comprises 16 residues. V gave up 5 bases and J gave up 2 bases; unmatched junction bases: 9. CDR3 amino acids: CASSQHRTRTYNEQFF. CDR3 DNA sequence: TGTGCCAGCAGCCAACACAGGACTAGGACCTACAATGAGCAGTTCTTC.

The chain couples TRBV12-3 or TRBV12-4 to TRBJ1-5; TRBD1 might be the D (5 bases). The CDR3 runs to 13 residues. With 3 bases removed from V and 5 bases from J, the gap between germline ends came to 8 bases. The CDR3 loop reads CASSFRVDQPQHF. CDR3 sequence (DNA): TGTGCCAGCAGTTTCAGGGTTGATCAGCCCCAGCATTTT.

Many counts were recorded for this clonotype. The chain carries TRBV2 and TRBJ2-3; D is uncertain. The germline CDR1 and CDR2 sequences are SNHLY and FYNNEI. The germline V and J ends were trimmed by 6 bases and 2 bases, with 21 bases remaining between them. This CDR3 is 17 amino acids long. The CDR3 DNA is TGTGCCAGCAGGACACGCGGACGCTCGCGTATCACAGATACGCAGTATTTT. Encoded protein: CASRTRGRSRITDTQYF.

Ten or more counts support this clonotype. The chain employs TRBV5-4 and TRBJ2-4; 7 nucleotides line up with TRBD1. Germline values: CDR1 SGHNT, CDR2 YYREEE (reference sequence). The CDR3 covers 13 residues. The junction had 2 bases not matched to a gene; V was cut back by 3 bases and J by 5 bases. CDR3 residues: CASSSTGQNIQYF. Here the CDR3 DNA reads TGTGCCAGCAGCTCGACAGGGCAAAACATTCAGTACTTC.

Ten or more counts support this clonotype. V and J are TRBV6-1 and TRBJ1-5; D is undetermined. With 8 bases removed from V and 2 bases from J, the gap between germline ends came to 13 bases. Germline assignment: CDR1 MNHNS and CDR2 SASEGT. This CDR3 spans 14 amino acids. The DNA of the CDR3 is TGTGCCAGCGACGTGTATTGGGGCAATCAGCCCCAGCATTTT. This codes for CASDVYWGNQPQHF.

The chain uses TRBV2 and TRBJ1-5, with no clear D. The CDR3 spans 15 residues. The germline gives CDR1 SNHLY, CDR2 FYNNEI. The V end lost 3 bases, the J end lost 5 bases, and 14 bases lay between the germline ends. The CDR3 bases are TGTGCCAGCAGTGAGGACGGACCGCCCGATCAGCCCCAGCATTTT. This gives the protein CASSEDGPPDQPQHF.

A few counts support this clonotype. The chain has TRBV30 and TRBJ1-3; 9 nucleotides align to TRBD1. CDR3 length: 16 residues. The germline gives CDR1 GTSNPN, CDR2 SVGIG (reference sequence). V was clipped by 2 bases and J by 2 bases; unmatched bases: 7. In nucleotides, the CDR3 is TGTGCCTGGAGTACCGGACAGGGGAGCGCTGGAAACACCATATATTTT. This translates into CAWSTGQGSAGNTIYF.

The rearrangement uses TRBV11-2 and TRBJ2-1, with 11 bases fitting TRBD2. The germline CDR1 and CDR2 sequences are SGHAT and FQNNGV. Germline trimming cut 6 bases from V and 4 bases from J; bases unmatched to any gene: 5. The CDR3 spans 15 residues. The CDR3 DNA sequence: TGTGCCAGCAGGCGTGGACTAGCGGGTTACAATGAGCAGTTCTTC. This gives the protein CASRRGLAGYNEQFF.

This clonotype came up many times. This rearrangement joins TRBV20-1 to TRBJ2-1; a weak D match, TRBD1 (5 bases). Trimming took off 0 bases at V and 9 bases at J, with 15 bases between the two ends. CDR1 is DFQATT, CDR2 SNEGSKA, per germline (reference sequence). The CDR3 has 14 residues. The CDR3 here is CSARDRTQGGEQFF. The CDR3 coding sequence is TGCAGTGCTAGAGATAGGACCCAGGGCGGTGAGCAGTTCTTC.

This clonotype showed up just a few times. The rearrangement joins TRBV27 to TRBJ2-1, with unresolved D. The germline V gene encodes CDR1 MNHEY and CDR2 SMNVEV (reference sequence). Trimming left V 6 bases short and J 0 bases short, with 15 bases between. This CDR3 is 16 amino acids long. The CDR3 here is CASRNRVDSSYNEQFF. The CDR3 nucleotides read TGTGCCAGCAGGAACCGGGTTGATAGCTCCTACAATGAGCAGTTCTTC.

In this sample, this clonotype turned up many times. The J gene is TRBJ2-1, the V gene TRBV29-1, with D perhaps TRBD1 (6 bases). This CDR3 has 14 residues. Germline lookup yields CDR1 SQVTM and CDR2 ANQGSEA. The ends were cut back, 8 bases at V and 9 bases at J, with 23 bases in the middle. The chain's CDR3 is CSLRGTTRSGEQFF. DNA for the CDR3: TGCAGCTTACGAGGGACAACCCGGTCGGGTGAGCAGTTCTTC.

In its sample, this clonotype was seen many times. This chain joins TRBV12-5 and TRBJ2-7, with TRBD2 matching 13 bases. The J segment lost 4 bases and the V segment lost 1 base, leaving 7 bases of the junction unmatched. The germline V gene has CDR1 LGHNT and CDR2 FRNRAP. The length of the CDR3 is 17 residues. The CDR3 sequence is CASGLGLAGGRSYEQYF. The CDR3, as DNA: TGTGCTAGTGGTTTGGGACTAGCGGGAGGCCGATCTTACGAGCAGTACTTC.

This clonotype has a count of ten or more. This rearrangement joins TRBV6-2 or TRBV6-3 to TRBJ2-2, with D unclear. Deletions cut 2 bases from V and 7 bases from J, with 26 bases between. Germline loops: CDR1 MNHEY, CDR2 SVGEGT. The CDR3 contains 19 residues. CDR3 nucleotide sequence: TGTGCCAGCAGTTACCCCCAACGGGCCCTTCCGGGTCGTGGCGGGGAGCTGTTTTTT. This codes for CASSYPQRALPGRGGELFF.

The table lists this clonotype with a few counts. The chain has TRBV4-1 and TRBJ2-5; TRBD2 matches 8 bases. Germline V gene data show CDR1 as MGHRA and CDR2 as YSYEKL. The CDR3 spans 15 residues. Unmatched junction bases numbered 6, after V lost 4 bases and J lost 2 bases. CDR3: CASSRVTSGQETQYF. The CDR3 bases are TGCGCCAGCAGCCGGGTAACTAGCGGACAAGAGACCCAGTACTTC.

The chain employs TRBV20-1 and TRBJ1-5, with 7 bases that match TRBD1. From germline, CDR1 is DFQATT and CDR2 SNEGSKA (reference sequence). This CDR3 comprises 12 residues. CDR3 DNA sequence: TGCAGCGTACAGGGGAGCAATCAGCCCCAGCATTTT. It codes for CSVQGSNQPQHF.

This clonotype has at least ten counts. The V gene is TRBV7-3, the J gene TRBJ2-3, with TRBD2 matching over 11 bases. The germline CDR1 and CDR2 sequences are SGHTA and FQGTGA. The CDR3 consists of 16 residues. V gave up 5 bases and J gave up 4 bases; unmatched junction bases: 8. As DNA, the CDR3 is TGTGCCAGCAGCCCCACTAGCGGGGGTTCGGCAGATACGCAGTATTTT. Translating gives CASSPTSGGSADTQYF.

There are many counts of this clonotype. V and J are TRBV6-1 and TRBJ2-7; 8 bases align to TRBD2. V was clipped by 8 bases and J by 6 bases; unmatched bases: 15. The CDR3 extends over 15 amino acids. Germline values: CDR1 MNHNS, CDR2 SASEGT. CDR3 residues: CASQRGEREYGEQYF. For the CDR3, the DNA is TGTGCCAGCCAAAGGGGAGAGCGGGAGTACGGCGAGCAGTACTTC.

A few counts support this clonotype. The chain joins TRBV5-1 to TRBJ2-2, with D unclear. Germline loops: CDR1 SGHRS, CDR2 YFSETQ. The CDR3 extends over 15 amino acids. V lost 0 bases and J 3 bases, leaving 9 bases between the germline ends. The CDR3 DNA reads TGCGCCAGCAGCTTGGGTGTTTCGGACACCGGGGAGCTGTTTTTT. Residues: CASSLGVSDTGELFF.